The 15 T cell receptor beta chains below all came from one sample that was sequenced in a study of T-cell memory formation after mild COVID-19. TCRdb called the 5' RACE reads again in MiXCR, with one record for every CDR3 protein. This repertoire shows 300,000 to 400,000 distinct CDR3 sequences, around a sixth found once; its top ten account for around 20%. The material sequenced was PBMCs or a T cell subset sorted from them (not recorded which). Every receptor here comes from a man aged 18 to 30 who had mild COVID-19 (a few samples of this study predate the infection). Cell type and time point are not known.

The V and J genes are TRBV6-5 and TRBJ2-4, with 10 bases matching TRBD2. The CDR3 is 14 amino acids. Germline V gives CDR1 MNHEY, CDR2 SVGAGI. Germline trimming cut 3 bases from V and 7 bases from J; bases unmatched to any gene: 3. The CDR3 DNA follows: TGTGCCAGCAGTTATGGGACTAGCGAGAACATTCAGTACTTC. The encoded protein is CASSYGTSENIQYF.

The rearrangement joins TRBV25-1 to TRBJ2-7; D possibly uses TRBD1 or TRBD2 (5 bases each). The length of the CDR3 is 11 residues. Germline V gene lookup returns CDR1 MGHDK and CDR2 SYGVNS. Trimming took off 4 bases at V and 10 bases at J, with 11 bases between the two ends. The CDR3 here is CASSGGPTQYF. The CDR3 coding sequence is TGTGCCAGCAGTGGGGGACCTACACAGTACTTC.

This clonotype showed up just a few times. The chain employs TRBV4-1 and TRBJ2-7; D is possibly TRBD1 (5 bases). Trimming took off 4 bases at V and 9 bases at J, with 16 bases between the two ends. Looked up from germline, CDR1 is MGHRA and CDR2 is YSYEKL. This CDR3 is 13 amino acids long. The CDR3 nucleotides read TGCGCCAGCAGCCCCCTCCAGGGTAGTCGGCAGTACTTC. Protein product: CASSPLQGSRQYF.

This clonotype was seen a handful of times. The rearrangement uses TRBV5-1 and TRBJ2-1; D is uncertain. This CDR3 comprises 12 residues. V was shortened by 4 bases and J by 6 bases, with 8 bases between the two germline ends. The germline V gene has CDR1 SGHRS and CDR2 YFSETQ. CDR3 nucleotide sequence: TGCGCCAGCAGCGCAAATAGCAATGAGCAGTTCTTC. As protein: CASSANSNEQFF.

The J gene is TRBJ2-7, the V gene TRBV27; D is uncertain. CDR1 and CDR2 from the germline V gene are MNHEY and SMNVEV (reference sequence). The CDR3 has 13 amino acids. V was clipped by 4 bases and J by 3 bases, with 10 bases between them. CDR3 in amino acids: CASSYGPGYEQYF. In nucleotides, the CDR3 is TGTGCCAGCAGTTACGGGCCGGGCTACGAGCAGTACTTC.

This clonotype was seen a handful of times. The chain recombines TRBV3-1 with TRBJ2-3, with 10 bases fitting TRBD2. This CDR3 contains 15 residues. V was clipped by 2 bases and J by 6 bases; unmatched bases: 5. The germline V gene has CDR1 LGHDT and CDR2 YNNKEL (reference sequence). In DNA form, the CDR3 reads TGTGCCAGCAGCCAAACTAGCGGGGATCGCGATACGCAGTATTTT. Protein product: CASSQTSGDRDTQYF.

There are a few counts of this clonotype. The chain recombines TRBV12-5 with TRBJ2-5; D not certain. This CDR3 comprises 15 residues. CDR1 and CDR2 from the germline V gene are LGHNT and FRNRAP. V was shortened by 1 base and J by 5 bases, with 14 bases between the two germline ends. The CDR3 loop is CASGLDVVAGETQYF. CDR3 nucleotide sequence: TGTGCTAGTGGTTTGGACGTGGTTGCTGGCGAGACCCAGTACTTC.

This rearrangement joins TRBV6-2 or TRBV6-3 to TRBJ2-1; 10 nucleotides line up with TRBD2. CDR1 MNHEY and CDR2 SVGEGT come from the germline V gene. The CDR3 contains 15 residues. With V trimmed by 7 bases and J by 4 bases, 7 bases remained unmatched. CDR3 in DNA: TGTGCCAGCACCGAGCGGGGGGGCCAGTACAATGAGCAGTTCTTC. This gives the protein CASTERGGQYNEQFF.

This clonotype was seen a handful of times. The rearrangement links TRBV20-1 to TRBJ1-2, with D tentatively TRBD1 (6 bases). CDR1 and CDR2 from the germline V gene are DFQATT and SNEGSKA (reference sequence). Trimming left V 6 bases short and J 4 bases short, with 9 bases between. CDR3 size: 11 residues. The CDR3 is CSARQVYGYTF. The DNA for the CDR3 is TGCAGTGCCCGACAGGTCTATGGCTACACCTTC.

This chain joins TRBV6-5 and TRBJ1-2; TRBD1 is a possible D gene (6 bases). CDR3 length: 15 residues. V was pared by 2 bases and J by 3 bases, with 13 bases between. CDR1 MNHEY and CDR2 SVGAGI come from the germline V gene. Here the CDR3 reads CASSYSGGLHYGYTF. The CDR3 bases are TGTGCCAGCAGTTACAGCGGGGGGCTTCACTATGGCTACACCTTC.

This clonotype came up a few times. This chain connects TRBV7-8 to TRBJ1-2; D gene uncertain. Per germline, CDR1 SGHVS and CDR2 FQNEAQ. CDR3 size: 15 residues. Trimming stripped 1 base from V and 0 bases from J, with 9 bases between. This chain's CDR3 is CASSLGINPNYGYTF. The CDR3 bases are TGTGCCAGCAGCTTAGGCATCAACCCTAACTATGGCTACACCTTC.

The chain recombines TRBV7-2 with TRBJ2-6, with D unclear. CDR1 is SGHTA, CDR2 FQGNSA, per germline. Trimming removed 5 bases from V and 0 bases from J, with 17 bases in between. The length of the CDR3 is 18 residues. The CDR3 nucleotides read TGTGCCAGCAGCGTTAGGATCCTCTTTTACTCTGGGGCCAACGTCCTGACTTTC. Translation gives CASSVRILFYSGANVLTF. The full variable domain, its missing parts supplied by reference TRBV7-2 and TRBJ2-6, is GAGVSQSPSNKVTEKGKDVELRCDPISGHTALYWYRQSLGQGLEFLIYFQGNSAPDKSGLPSDRFSAERTGGSVSTLTIQRTQQEDSAVYLCASSVRILFYSGANVLTFGAGSRLTVL.

The table lists this clonotype with a few counts. The V gene is TRBV5-1, the J gene TRBJ2-2; 7 nucleotides match TRBD1. J lost 4 bases, V lost 8 bases, and 23 bases had no gene match. The CDR3 totals 19 residues. CDR1 is SGHRS, CDR2 YFSETQ, per germline. The DNA for the CDR3 is TGCGCCAGTTTTCGGGGACAGTCAAAAATCTCGGGTGGCACCGGGGAGCTGTTTTTT. Encoded protein: CASFRGQSKISGGTGELFF.

The sample holds a few counts of this clonotype. The V gene is TRBV28, the J gene TRBJ2-6; 7 bases match TRBD1. V lost 8 bases, J lost 0 bases, and 4 bases stayed unmatched. This CDR3 comprises 15 residues. Germline V gene lookup returns CDR1 MDHEN and CDR2 SYDVKM. The CDR3 loop is CASGTAASGANVLTF. The CDR3 DNA is TGTGCCAGCGGGACAGCAGCCTCTGGGGCCAACGTCCTGACTTTC.

This clonotype has a handful of counts. This chain joins TRBV5-1 and TRBJ1-2; tentative D call: TRBD1 (5 bases). The CDR3 spans 14 residues. CDR1 and CDR2 from the germline V gene are SGHRS and YFSETQ. Between the trimmed V and J ends, which lost 1 base and 7 bases, there was a span of 14 bases. The CDR3 region has the DNA TGCGCCAGCAGCTTGTCAACAGGCCTCGGTGGCTACACCTTC. It encodes CASSLSTGLGGYTF.